This T cell receptor beta chain was obtained from a study of blood T cell repertoires in COVID-19. Study in general: Material from acute and convalescent COVID-19 was sourced from the United States, Italy and Spain.

The CDR3 is made up of 11 amino acids. CDR1 MDHEN and CDR2 SYDVKM come from the germline V gene. V dropped 4 bases and J dropped 8 bases, with 6 bases sitting between them. The assay was immunoSEQ multiplex PCR, and TCRdb's table has in-frame clones only and misses some. The sample shows around 200,000 clones, about four fifths of them seen only once. This TCR was sampled from a woman in her fifties or sixties with acute or convalescent COVID-19. Sequencing input: peripheral blood. The rearrangement uses TRBV28 and TRBJ2-4; D unresolved. This CDR3 is CASSSQDIQYF. The CDR3, as DNA: TGTGCCAGCAGTTCCCAGGACATTCAGTACTTC. The full variable domain, in which reference TRBV28 and TRBJ2-4 provide the parts outside the CDR3, is DVKVTQSSRYLVKRTGEKVFLECVQDMDHENMFWYRQDPGLGLRLIYFSYDVKMKEKGDIPEGYSVSREKKERFSLILESASTNQTSMYLCASSSQDIQYFGAGTRLSVL.